A single sample gave rise to the 23 T cell receptor beta chains below, sequenced in a study of T cells after yellow fever vaccination. TCRdb re-called the 5' RACE reads through MiXCR, storing one row per CDR3 protein. This table has 150,000 to 200,000 distinct CDR3 sequences, approximately 10% appearing once. The input for sequencing was CD8+ T cells sorted from PBMCs, taken 15 days after the yellow fever booster vaccination. The receptors originated from a man aged 18 to 30 who received the YFV17D yellow fever vaccine.

This clonotype was seen a handful of times. The rearrangement uses TRBV12-3 or TRBV12-4 and TRBJ2-1; D may correspond to TRBD1 or TRBD2 (5 bases each). V lost 2 bases and J lost 5, with 10 bases in between. CDR3 length: 14 residues. The CDR3 loop is CASSLKGRHNEQFF. CDR3 DNA sequence: TGTGCCAGCAGTTTAAAGGGACGGCACAATGAGCAGTTCTTC.

This clonotype was picked up a small number of times. The chain recombines TRBV7-9 with TRBJ1-1; the D is unclear. This CDR3 is built from 15 residues. CDR1 and CDR2 from the germline V gene are SEHNR and FQNEAQ (reference sequence). The V gene lost 5 bases and the J gene lost 2 bases, with 15 bases spanning the gap. The CDR3 coding sequence is TGTGCCAGCAGCCGTGAAGGGAACATTAACACTGAAGCTTTCTTT. Translating it yields CASSREGNINTEAFF.

This clonotype was recorded many times. V gene TRBV6-2 or TRBV6-3 combines with J gene TRBJ1-5, with D unresolved. The CDR3 spans 14 residues. Trimming removed 7 bases from V and 0 bases from J, with 10 bases in between. CDR1 and CDR2 (germline): MNHEY, SVGEGT. The CDR3 loop is CASTAAISNQPQHF. The CDR3 nucleotides read TGTGCCAGCACCGCCGCGATTAGCAATCAGCCCCAGCATTTT.

This CDR3 reads CASSSWRANDTEAFF. For the CDR3, the DNA is TGTGCCAGCAGCTCTTGGAGGGCGAACGACACTGAAGCTTTCTTT. This chain uses TRBV7-9 with TRBJ1-1; no firm D call. Trimming removed 4 bases at V and 3 bases at J, with 15 bases between. This CDR3 is 15 amino acids long. Germline CDR1 is SEHNR and CDR2 is FQNEAQ (reference sequence).

The chain combines TRBV6-2 or TRBV6-3 with TRBJ2-7; 7 nucleotides match TRBD1. The germline CDR1 and CDR2 sequences are MNHEY and SVGEGT. The CDR3 has 15 amino acids. The V and J ends lost 8 bases and 3 bases, in that order; junction bases with no gene match: 13. CDR3: CASATGVDGDYEQYV. The CDR3 bases are TGTGCCAGCGCAACAGGGGTAGACGGCGACTACGAGCAGTACGTC.

J is TRBJ2-1 and V is TRBV20-1; D call uncertain. The germline CDR1 and CDR2 sequences are DFQATT and SNEGSKA (reference sequence). V lost 7 bases and J 5 bases, leaving 12 bases between the germline ends. The CDR3 totals 12 residues. The CDR3 loop is CSGTSRNNEQFF. In nucleotides, the CDR3 is TGCAGTGGGACCTCTCGAAACAATGAGCAGTTCTTC.

This clonotype has a handful of counts. The rearrangement joins TRBV7-8 to TRBJ1-1, with D tentatively TRBD1 (5 bases). CDR3 size: 18 residues. Germline values: CDR1 SGHVS, CDR2 FQNEAQ. The V gene lost 6 bases and the J gene lost 4 bases, with 27 bases spanning the gap. The CDR3 DNA is TGTGCCAGCAGTCGTAGCGTCAACGGTGGGGGTCGGGGCACTGAAGCTTTCTTT. This encodes CASSRSVNGGGRGTEAFF.

V gene TRBV6-6 combines with J gene TRBJ1-2, with no clear D. The CDR3 consists of 15 residues. Trimming removed 7 bases at V and 0 bases at J, with 15 bases between. Per the germline V gene, CDR1 is MNHNY and CDR2 is SVGAGI (reference sequence). DNA of the CDR3: TGTGCCAGCACCTCTCAGGAGGTTTCTAACTATGGCTACACCTTC. It yields the protein CASTSQEVSNYGYTF.

The chain has TRBV19 and TRBJ2-2; 7 bases are shared with TRBD2. Trimming took 9 bases from V and 7 from J; bases not matched to a gene: 5. CDR1 and CDR2 (germline): LNHDA, SQIVND (reference sequence). The CDR3 is made up of 12 amino acids. The CDR3 is CASSSGDGELFF. As DNA, the CDR3 is TGTGCCAGCTCCAGCGGGGACGGGGAGCTGTTTTTT.

The chain joins TRBV4-1 to TRBJ2-7; 9 bases line up with TRBD2. From germline, CDR1 is MGHRA and CDR2 YSYEKL. This CDR3 spans 13 amino acids. V dropped 4 bases and J dropped 7; count of bases not matched to a gene: 5. Here the CDR3 DNA reads TGCGCCAGCAGCCCAGCGGGGGGTTATGAGCAGTACTTC. Its protein product is CASSPAGGYEQYF.

The CDR3 reads CASSSTGGAETQYF. The CDR3, as DNA: TGTGCCAGCAGCTCCACAGGGGGCGCAGAGACCCAGTACTTC. The chain carries TRBV7-9 and TRBJ2-5; 9 bases are a match to TRBD1. This CDR3 comprises 14 residues. Trimming removed 4 bases from V and 4 bases from J; junction bases left unmatched: 4. The germline V gene encodes CDR1 SEHNR and CDR2 FQNEAQ (reference sequence).

This clonotype appeared a few times. The genes are TRBV4-3 and TRBJ1-2; the D gene is possibly TRBD1 (5 bases). The germline V gene encodes CDR1 LGHNA and CDR2 YSLEER. Trimming left V 3 bases short and J 4 bases short, with 18 bases between. The CDR3 extends over 16 amino acids. This chain's CDR3 is CASSHRPTDGGYGYTF. The CDR3 DNA follows: TGCGCCAGCAGCCACCGACCGACGGACGGGGGCTATGGCTACACCTTC.

Concerning this clonotype: At one boundary the junction diverges from the germline segment, which might be a read error. The gene calls are TRBV2 and TRBJ1-6; 7 bases line up with TRBD1. Germline assignment: CDR1 SNHLY and CDR2 FYNNEI. CDR3 length equals 12 residues. CDR3 sequence: CAQGRPGSPLHF. The DNA for the CDR3 is TGCGCACAGGGGAGACCGGGTTCACCCCTCCACTTT. Based on the CDR3 plus reference TRBV2 and TRBJ1-6, the full variable domain is EPEVTQTPSHQVTQMGQEVILRCVPISNHLYFYWYRQILGQKVEFLVSFYNNEISEKSEIFDDQFSVERPDGSNFTLKIRSTKLEDSAMYFCAQGRPGSPLHFGNGTRLTVT.

This clonotype came up a few times. CDR3 sequence reads: CASSQEEGLGGASYNEQFF. As DNA, the CDR3 is TGTGCCAGCAGCCAAGAGGAGGGCCTAGGGGGGGCCTCCTACAATGAGCAGTTCTTC. The chain combines TRBV3-1 with TRBJ2-1, with a tentative D call TRBD2 (7 bases). Germline V CDR1 and CDR2: LGHDT, YNNKEL (reference sequence). The CDR3 length is 19 residues. Trimming shortened V by 0 bases and J by 0 bases, and 18 bases separated the two germline ends.

There are a few counts of this clonotype. This sequence joins TRBV10-3 and TRBJ1-2; TRBD1 matches at 7 bases. Germline V gives CDR1 ENHRY, CDR2 SYGVKD. CDR3 length equals 15 residues. V was pared by 4 bases and J by 6 bases, with 11 bases of the junction left unmatched. In nucleotides, the CDR3 is TGTGCCATCAGTGTGGAGGGGGCCGCCCAGGATGGCTACACCTTC. Its protein is CAISVEGAAQDGYTF.

The chain combines TRBV28 with TRBJ1-1; D is perhaps TRBD1 (5 bases). This CDR3 has 16 amino acids. Germline V gene data show CDR1 as MDHEN and CDR2 as SYDVKM. The ends were cut back, 6 bases at V and 4 bases at J, with 21 bases in the middle. DNA of the CDR3: TGTGCCAGCAGGTTCGCCAGGGATCGGTTCCCCACTGAAGCTTTCTTT. It yields the protein CASRFARDRFPTEAFF.

This clonotype has more than one count but fewer than ten. The V gene is TRBV21-1, the J gene TRBJ2-5; the D call TRBD1 from the table was never checked on the DNA. TRBV21-1 is listed as a pseudogene. The CDR3 contains 13 residues. This CDR3 is CASSTTVRETQYF. The CDR3 nucleotides are TGTGCCAGCAGCACAACTGTCCGGGAGACCCAGTACTTC.

This clonotype was picked up a small number of times. The chain employs TRBV19 and TRBJ2-7, with TRBD2 matching over 9 bases. This CDR3 is built from 16 residues. Germline-derived CDR1 and CDR2 are LNHDA and SQIVND (reference sequence). After removal of 5 bases from V and 1 base from J, the junction contained 9 bases not matched to a gene. DNA of the CDR3: TGTGCCAGTAGTGTCTCTCTAGCGGGATATTCCTACGAGCAGTACTTC. Amino acid sequence: CASSVSLAGYSYEQYF.

This clonotype has just a few counts. The CDR3 DNA is TGTGCCAGCAGCTTACGGGGGTCAGACTACGAGCAGTACTTC. It encodes CASSLRGSDYEQYF. The chain employs TRBV7-9 and TRBJ2-7; a weak D match, TRBD2 (6 bases). The length of the CDR3 is 14 residues. Germline assignment: CDR1 SEHNR and CDR2 FQNEAQ (reference sequence). The V end lost 2 bases, the J end lost 3 bases, and 11 bases lay between the germline ends.

V usage is TRBV9 and J usage is TRBJ1-1; a possible D gene is TRBD1 (5 bases). Germline V gene data show CDR1 as SGDLS and CDR2 as YYNGEE. The ends were cut back, 4 bases at V and 1 base at J, with 11 bases in the middle. The CDR3 has 14 residues. The CDR3 loop reads CASSSSGQNTEAFF. The CDR3 nucleotides read TGTGCCAGCAGCTCCAGTGGACAGAACACTGAAGCTTTCTTT.

This clonotype came up a few times. This rearrangement joins TRBV12-3 or TRBV12-4 to TRBJ2-1; D might be TRBD1 or TRBD2, each matching 5 bases. The CDR3 loop spans 14 amino acids. V was pared by 7 bases and J by 6 bases, with 16 bases between. The CDR3 protein is CASNRGTKPNEQFF. CDR3 nucleotides: TGTGCCAGCAACCGTGGGACCAAGCCCAATGAGCAGTTCTTC.

The sample holds a few counts of this clonotype. The rearrangement uses TRBV25-1 and TRBJ2-3; a possible D gene is TRBD2 (6 bases). The CDR3 contains 14 residues. Germline V gene lookup returns CDR1 MGHDK and CDR2 SYGVNS. V was trimmed by 5 bases and J by 3 bases, leaving 12 bases between them. CDR3 coding DNA: TGTGCCAGCAGTCGACCGGGGGAGACAGATACGCAGTATTTT. It yields the protein CASSRPGETDTQYF.

The chain carries TRBV7-2 and TRBJ2-2; no definite D call. The germline V gene has CDR1 SGHTA and CDR2 FQGNSA. This CDR3 is 12 amino acids long. The V end lost 5 bases, the J end lost 7 bases, and 8 bases lay between the germline ends. CDR3 region: CASSPHHGELFF. The DNA of the CDR3 is TGTGCCAGCAGCCCCCATCACGGGGAGCTGTTTTTT. Supplemented by reference TRBV7-2 and TRBJ2-2, the full variable domain reads GAGVSQSPSNKVTEKGKDVELRCDPISGHTALYWYRQSLGQGLEFLIYFQGNSAPDKSGLPSDRFSAERTGGSVSTLTIQRTQQEDSAVYLCASSPHHGELFFGEGSRLTVL.